This T cell receptor (beta chain) is from a study of cytomegalovirus exposure and HLA in healthy donors. Study observations and caveats: Association of a missense DCLRE1C variant with TCR beta V- and J-gene trimming was reported in a later analysis. Generally TCR sequences proved uncommon, though certain public TCRs appeared in numerous donors. Association of roughly 17,000 TCR beta sequences with HLA alleles was found at 0.05 false discovery rate in a later analysis.

Donors counted as nominally healthy when sampled, yet unrecorded immune exposures were likely. It was with 60 Vbeta and 13 Jbeta primers that the PCR ran. Method: immunoSEQ multiplex PCR; TCRdb's copy keeps in-frame clones and lacks some. The table shows over 250,000 clones, with under 80% occurring only once. A note on this clone: What it binds is unknown.

There are 13 residues in the CDR3. V gave up 7 bases and J gave up 4 bases, with 12 bases separating them. The germline V gene has CDR1 SGHDT and CDR2 YYEEEE. This sequence was found in a female donor in good health and CMV-seronegative. The sample comprised PBMCs. The chain employs TRBV5-6 and TRBJ1-3; D unclear. CDR3 nucleotide sequence: TGTGCCAGCCGGGGTTTTACGGGAAACACCATATATTTT. Translation gives CASRGFTGNTIYF.